A single sample is the source of the 7 T cell receptor beta chains below, sequenced in a study of cytomegalovirus exposure and HLA in healthy donors. PCR used 60 Vbeta primers and 13 Jbeta primers. The repertoire was sequenced with immunoSEQ multiplex PCR; TCRdb's copy has only in-frame clones and lacks some. The sample has about 120,000 clones, 17% seen once. The sequencing input was PBMCs. The receptors originated from a female donor in good health and CMV-seropositive.

This clone has just a few counts. V is TRBV27 and J is TRBJ1-6; maybe TRBD1 (6 bases). In germline, CDR1 is MNHEY, CDR2 SMNVEV (reference sequence). The CDR3 is 13 residues long. V was clipped by 1 base and J by 9 bases, with 7 bases between them. CDR3 sequence (DNA): TGTGCCAGCAGTTTATTCAGGGGTTCACCCCTCCACTTT. It translates to CASSLFRGSPLHF.

The chain recombines TRBV7-6 with TRBJ2-2; D is possibly TRBD1 (5 bases). Trimming took off 1 base at V and 5 bases at J, with 11 bases between the two ends. This CDR3 region has 15 residues. Germline V CDR1 and CDR2: SGHVS, FNYEAQ. The CDR3 DNA is TGTGCCAGCAGCTTAGGACAACCAGGGACCGGGGAGCTGTTTTTT. It specifies CASSLGQPGTGELFF.

V gene TRBV2 combines with J gene TRBJ2-3; weak D call: TRBD2 (6 bases). The ends were cut back, 6 bases at V and 0 bases at J, with 22 bases in the middle. The germline CDR1 and CDR2 sequences are SNHLY and FYNNEI. This CDR3 region has 18 residues. Written as DNA, the CDR3 is TGTGCCAGCAGGAAAGATAGAGTTTTACTAGCTAGCACAGATACGCAGTATTTT. As protein: CASRKDRVLLASTDTQYF.

The chain employs TRBV7-6 and TRBJ2-7; D is unresolved. The V end was cut by 5 bases, the J end by 2 bases, with 16 bases between. The CDR3 runs to 15 residues. The germline V gene has CDR1 SGHVS and CDR2 FNYEAQ. CDR3 bases: TGTGCCAGCAGCCAACCCGACTCGTTTACCTACGAGCAGTACTTC. Translated: CASSQPDSFTYEQYF.

This clone was seen more than once but under ten times. This chain links TRBV5-6 with TRBJ2-1, with 9 bases fitting TRBD2. CDR1 and CDR2 from the germline V gene are SGHDT and YYEEEE. The trim removed 3 bases at V and 16 bases at J, leaving 14 bases unmatched. The CDR3 is made up of 14 amino acids. The CDR3 here is CASSSPKRGALFFF. The CDR3 coding sequence is TGTGCCAGCAGCTCACCCAAGCGGGGGGCCCTCTTTTTCTTC. Looking up the rest from reference TRBV5-6 and TRBJ2-1 gives the full variable domain: DAGVTQSPTHLIKTRGQQVTLRCSPKSGHDTVSWYQQALGQGPQFIFQYYEEEERQRGNFPDRFSGHQFPNYSSELNVNALLLGDSALYLCASSSPKRGALFFFGPGTRLTVL.

The CDR3 DNA sequence: TGTGCCAGCAGTTTCACAACTAATGAAAAACTGTTTTTT. It codes for CASSFTTNEKLFF. The chain employs TRBV28 and TRBJ1-4, with D unresolved. The CDR3 totals 13 residues. V lost 3 bases, J lost 0 bases, and 2 bases lay in between. Germline values: CDR1 MDHEN, CDR2 SYDVKM.

A few counts support this clone. V is TRBV28 and J is TRBJ2-7, with TRBD1 matching 8 bases. J was trimmed by 6 bases and V by 4 bases; bases with no gene match: 8. The V gene's germline CDR1 is MDHEN and CDR2 SYDVKM. The CDR3 has 14 residues. The CDR3 loop is CASSSGQGRVEQYF. DNA for the CDR3: TGTGCCAGCAGTTCCGGACAGGGACGGGTCGAGCAGTACTTC.